The rows below give T cell receptor beta chains drawn from one sample of a study of monozygotic twins with inflammatory bowel disease. TCRdb reprocessed the 5' RACE reads and stores each CDR3 protein as one record, lacking DNA. This table holds about 380,000 distinct CDR3 sequences. Material for sequencing was blood. These receptors all come from a human donor with ulcerative colitis or Crohn's disease, or a healthy co-twin of an affected twin (not recorded which). The CDR3 runs from the conserved cysteine through the conserved F or W.

V gene: TRBV5-1; J gene: TRBJ1-1; CDR3 protein: CASSLVSTMNTEAFF
V gene: TRBV30; J gene: TRBJ2-3; CDR3 protein: CAWSYLTDTQYF
V gene: TRBV7-2; J gene: TRBJ1-2; CDR3 protein: CASTKTETNYGYTF
V gene: TRBV14; J gene: TRBJ2-5; CDR3 protein: CASSQGLDWRGLQETQYF
V gene: TRBV29-1; J gene: TRBJ2-5; CDR3 protein: CSVGRTGGLGETQYF
V gene: TRBV16; J gene: TRBJ1-4; CDR3 protein: CASSPGLQNEKLFF
V gene: TRBV18; J gene: TRBJ2-7; CDR3 protein: CASLPTLSGLGAVYEQYF
V gene: TRBV12-3/TRBV12-4; J gene: TRBJ2-4; CDR3 protein: CASSFGQQGYNIAKNIQYF
V gene: TRBV4-2; J gene: TRBJ2-7; CDR3 protein: CASSHQAPPGGFTFYEQYF
V gene: TRBV20-1; J gene: TRBJ2-3; CDR3 protein: CSARDRTGGGGTDTQYF
V gene: TRBV4-3; J gene: TRBJ2-1; CDR3 protein: CASSQDHGGRSKQFF
V gene: TRBV6-2/TRBV6-3; J gene: TRBJ2-5; CDR3 protein: CASIDRYQETQYF
V gene: TRBV29-1; J gene: TRBJ2-1; CDR3 protein: CSVEPPPSYNEQFF
V gene: TRBV25-1; J gene: TRBJ2-7; CDR3 protein: CASSDLDSYEQYF
V gene: TRBV4-1; J gene: TRBJ2-2; CDR3 protein: CASSQEALGQGRAGELFF
V gene: TRBV5-5; J gene: TRBJ1-5; CDR3 protein: CASSFAGGFDQPQHF
V gene: TRBV5-4; J gene: TRBJ1-6; CDR3 protein: CASSLDLWVNSPLHF
V gene: TRBV28; J gene: TRBJ2-7; CDR3 protein: CASSFGGGASGLSYEQYF
V gene: TRBV5-1; J gene: TRBJ2-7; CDR3 protein: CASSLEGPGYEQYF
V gene: TRBV11-2; J gene: TRBJ1-2; CDR3 protein: CASSSPGQGAQGYTF
V gene: TRBV6-4; J gene: TRBJ2-1; CDR3 protein: CASSVSAGHRSRTYNEQFF
V gene: TRBV5-1; J gene: TRBJ2-3; CDR3 protein: CASNWAVSSTDTQYF
V gene: TRBV5-4; J gene: TRBJ1-4; CDR3 protein: CASSFLPGQGPPANEKLFF
V gene: TRBV12-3/TRBV12-4; J gene: TRBJ1-6; CDR3 protein: CASSLSTYNSPLHF
V gene: TRBV24-1; J gene: TRBJ2-5; CDR3 protein: CATKPGHQETQYF
V gene: TRBV25-1; J gene: TRBJ2-7; CDR3 protein: CASSEFRGNSYEQYF
V gene: TRBV12-3/TRBV12-4; J gene: TRBJ2-1; CDR3 protein: CASSTGQRAPNEQFF
V gene: TRBV18; J gene: TRBJ1-1; CDR3 protein: CASSQDKYTEAFF
V gene: TRBV12-3/TRBV12-4; J gene: TRBJ2-5; CDR3 protein: CASSLRSQQETQYF
V gene: TRBV6-1; J gene: TRBJ1-1; CDR3 protein: CASYTRDRTTEAFF
V gene: TRBV5-1; J gene: TRBJ2-3; CDR3 protein: CASSLRRTDTQYF
V gene: TRBV6-6; J gene: TRBJ2-1; CDR3 protein: CASSWTEAGEQFF
V gene: TRBV20-1; J gene: TRBJ2-7; CDR3 protein: CSAITAGTPRYEQYF
V gene: TRBV5-1; J gene: TRBJ2-5; CDR3 protein: CASSPRTSPEETQYF
V gene: TRBV7-8; J gene: TRBJ2-1; CDR3 protein: CASSLTSGGTNEQFF
V gene: TRBV7-2; J gene: TRBJ2-2; CDR3 protein: CASSLWVREDTGELFF
V gene: TRBV12-3/TRBV12-4; J gene: TRBJ2-2; CDR3 protein: CASWRGGWYTGELFF
V gene: TRBV5-1; J gene: TRBJ2-2; CDR3 protein: CASRGANTNTGELFF
V gene: TRBV12-3/TRBV12-4; J gene: TRBJ2-3; CDR3 protein: CASSPGLIRTDTQYF
V gene: TRBV5-1; J gene: TRBJ1-2; CDR3 protein: CASSLYPSDYGYTF
V gene: TRBV3-1; J gene: TRBJ2-7; CDR3 protein: CASSPATDYEQYF
V gene: TRBV4-1; J gene: TRBJ2-3; CDR3 protein: CASSQDQMNTDTQYF
V gene: TRBV4-1; J gene: TRBJ2-7; CDR3 protein: CASSQGGWTANYEQYF
V gene: TRBV5-1; J gene: TRBJ2-7; CDR3 protein: CASSFETRGPYEQYF
V gene: TRBV4-3; J gene: TRBJ2-7; CDR3 protein: CASSQGYAGPYEQYF
V gene: TRBV7-9; J gene: TRBJ2-3; CDR3 protein: CASSKRTGDTDTQYF
V gene: TRBV27; J gene: TRBJ2-7; CDR3 protein: CASSFAWDRVYEQYF
V gene: TRBV4-1; J gene: TRBJ2-1; CDR3 protein: CASSQGGRQGDFLNEQFF
V gene: TRBV12-3/TRBV12-4; J gene: TRBJ2-1; CDR3 protein: CASRESLAGDNEQFF
V gene: TRBV20-1; J gene: TRBJ2-2; CDR3 protein: CSARDQGGGRAGELFF
V gene: TRBV6-1; J gene: TRBJ1-5; CDR3 protein: CASSESRGYNQPQHF
V gene: TRBV5-1; J gene: TRBJ2-7; CDR3 protein: CASMMTSSSYEQYF
V gene: TRBV3-1; J gene: TRBJ1-6; CDR3 protein: CASRDSRNSPLHF
V gene: TRBV5-1; J gene: TRBJ1-3; CDR3 protein: CASSLGGQGGNTIYF
V gene: TRBV5-1; J gene: TRBJ2-1; CDR3 protein: CASSLASVNEQFF
V gene: TRBV5-1; J gene: TRBJ1-6; CDR3 protein: CASSRLLSGSNSPLHF
V gene: TRBV24-1; J gene: TRBJ2-1; CDR3 protein: CATSDSLTSGGLSSYNEQFF
V gene: TRBV18; J gene: TRBJ2-4; CDR3 protein: CASSPATGGGAKNIQYF